The clone carrying this TCR beta chain was seen ten or more times. These data originate in a study of T cells in Graves' hyperthyroidism and ophthalmopathy. RNA transcripts provided the source from which TCR beta CDR3 regions were amplified. A first-round RT-PCR of the TCR CDR3 used the HTBI primer set. Each CDR3 protein gets one entry after TCRdb re-called the multiplex PCR reads with MiXCR. The sample lists about half a million distinct CDR3 sequences; less than 20% were seen once. The germline V gene has CDR1 SGHTA and CDR2 FQGTGA. J gave up 8 bases and V 2 bases, and 7 bases lay outside the gene matches. The CDR3 is 14 residues long.

This TCR derives from a man between 40 and 49 years old with Graves' ophthalmopathy. This rearrangement joins TRBV7-3 to TRBJ1-2; 8 bases match TRBD1. The sample comprised blood. For the CDR3, the DNA is TGTGCCAGCAGCTTAGGCGGACAGGGAAGAGGCTACACCTTC. Protein product: CASSLGGQGRGYTF. Together with reference TRBV7-3 and TRBJ1-2, the CDR3 gives the full variable domain: GAGVSQTPSNKVTEKGKYVELRCDPISGHTALYWYRQSLGQGPEFLIYFQGTGAADDSGLPNDRFFAVRPEGSVSTLKIQRTERGDSAVYLCASSLGGQGRGYTFGSGTRLTVV.